This TCR beta chain was obtained from a study of blood T cell repertoires in COVID-19. Study summary: Samples of COVID-19 (acute and convalescent) were obtained from the United States, Italy and Spain. T cells, B-cell-depleted T cells, or PBMCs provided the cDNA or gDNA that served as material.

Original methodology: For nucleated cells, counts were estimated from reference gene primer amplification. Profiling relied on immunoSEQ multiplex PCR, and the TCRdb table lists in-frame clones only, not all of them. V and J calls and clone size come straight from that table; D and trimming were deduced from the DNA. The sample includes around 120,000 clones, under 80% of them seen just once. The CDR3 is 13 amino acids. The V end was cut by 6 bases, the J end by 3 bases, with 14 bases between. The germline V gene encodes CDR1 SQVTM and CDR2 ANQGSEA. The TCR was taken from a man between 50 and 59 years old with acute or convalescent COVID-19. Input material: peripheral blood. This sequence joins TRBV29-1 and TRBJ1-1, with TRBD1 as a possible D gene (6 bases). The chain's CDR3 is CSVPGGGHTEAFF. CDR3 nucleotide sequence: TGCAGCGTGCCTGGCGGGGGGCACACTGAAGCTTTCTTT.